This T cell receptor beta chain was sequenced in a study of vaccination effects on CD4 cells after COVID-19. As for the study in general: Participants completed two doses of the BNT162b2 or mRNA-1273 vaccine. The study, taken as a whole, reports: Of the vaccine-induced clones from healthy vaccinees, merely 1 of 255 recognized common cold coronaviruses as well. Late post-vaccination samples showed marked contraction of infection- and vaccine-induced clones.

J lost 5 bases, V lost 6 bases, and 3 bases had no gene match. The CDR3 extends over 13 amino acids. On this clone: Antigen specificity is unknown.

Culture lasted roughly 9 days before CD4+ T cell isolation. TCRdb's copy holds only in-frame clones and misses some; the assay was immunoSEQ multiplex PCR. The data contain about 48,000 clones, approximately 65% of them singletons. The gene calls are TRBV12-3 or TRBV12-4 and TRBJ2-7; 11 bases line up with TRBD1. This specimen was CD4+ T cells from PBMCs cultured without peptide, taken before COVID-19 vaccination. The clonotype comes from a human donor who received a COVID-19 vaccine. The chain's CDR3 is CASSGQGAHEQYF. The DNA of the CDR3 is TGTGCCAGCAGCGGACAGGGGGCACACGAGCAGTACTTC.